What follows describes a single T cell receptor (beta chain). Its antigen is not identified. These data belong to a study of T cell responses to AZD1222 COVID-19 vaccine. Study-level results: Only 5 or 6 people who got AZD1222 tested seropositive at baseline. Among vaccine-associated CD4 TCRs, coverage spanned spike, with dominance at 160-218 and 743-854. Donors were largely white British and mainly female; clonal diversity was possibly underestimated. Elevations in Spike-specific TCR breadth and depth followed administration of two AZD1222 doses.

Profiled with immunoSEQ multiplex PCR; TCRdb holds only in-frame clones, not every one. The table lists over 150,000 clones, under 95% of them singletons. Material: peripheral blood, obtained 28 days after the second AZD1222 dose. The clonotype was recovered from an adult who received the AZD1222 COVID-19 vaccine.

The CDR3 protein is CASSQVQENTEAFF. DNA for the CDR3: TGTGCCAGCAGCCAGGTACAGGAGAACACTGAAGCTTTCTTT. V usage is TRBV3-1 (or the pseudogene TRBV3-2) and J usage is TRBJ1-1, with TRBD1 as a possible D gene (5 bases). The CDR3 is made up of 14 amino acids. Trimming cost V 3 bases and J 1 base, with 9 bases left between them. CDR1 and CDR2 (germline): LGHDT, YNNKEL (reference sequence).